Each of the 8 T cell receptor beta chains below was sequenced from the same sample in a study of shared clonotypes between healthy human individuals. Assay: immunoSEQ multiplex PCR; the TCRdb copy retains only in-frame clones and omits some. The sample yields about a million clones, approximately 76% seen once. Sequenced input: memory CD4+ T cells sorted from blood. Subset reported: CD45RA-negative fraction. Every receptor here comes from a man in his late teens or twenties in good health.

The rearrangement links TRBV5-1 to TRBJ2-3; 7 bases are shared with TRBD2. The CDR3 totals 15 residues. The germline V gene has CDR1 SGHRS and CDR2 YFSETQ. J gave up 5 bases and V 4 bases, and 10 bases lay outside the gene matches. The CDR3 DNA is TGCGCCAGCAGCGATCTAGCGGCGGCGGGAGATACGCAGTATTTT. Translation gives CASSDLAAAGDTQYF.

A note on this clone: This could be a read error, since a much larger clone is one nucleotide away. Other DNA sequences within the sample encode an identical CDR3. This sequence joins TRBV7-9 and TRBJ1-1, with 9 bases identical to TRBD1. Germline V gene data show CDR1 as SEHNR and CDR2 as FQNEAQ (reference sequence). The CDR3 sequence is 13 residues long. V dropped 3 bases and J dropped 5; count of bases not matched to a gene: 1. This CDR3 reads CASSFGQGTEAFF. CDR3 coding DNA: TGTGCCAGCAGCTTTGGACAGGGGACTGAAGCTTTCTTT.

This rearrangement joins TRBV7-9 to TRBJ1-3, with D possibly TRBD1 on 5 matching bases. The CDR3 spans 14 residues. The germline gives CDR1 SEHNR, CDR2 FQNEAQ (reference sequence). V dropped 7 bases and J dropped 6 bases, with 16 bases sitting between them. This CDR3 is CASNSGGGINTIYF. The CDR3 bases are TGTGCCAGCAACTCCGGGGGAGGGATAAACACCATATATTTT.

The J gene is TRBJ2-1, the V gene TRBV18; TRBD2 matches 11 bases. Germline V CDR1 and CDR2: KGHSH, LQKENI. The CDR3 runs 16 residues. V trimming: 6 bases; J trimming: 1 base; junction bases outside the gene matches: 5. The CDR3 spells CASSSTSGTSYNEQFF. As DNA, the CDR3 is TGTGCCAGCTCCTCGACTAGCGGGACTTCCTACAATGAGCAGTTCTTC.

The V and J genes are TRBV10-3 and TRBJ2-7, with D possibly TRBD2 on 6 matching bases. The CDR3 length is 12 residues. Germline V gives CDR1 ENHRY, CDR2 SYGVKD. Trimming removed 6 bases at V and 5 bases at J, with 11 bases between. CDR3: CAISGSGNEQYF. The CDR3 coding sequence is TGTGCCATCAGCGGGAGCGGCAACGAGCAGTACTTC.

This clone is a singleton in its sample. The J gene is TRBJ2-7, the V gene TRBV6-5, with 8 bases identical to TRBD2. CDR1 MNHEY and CDR2 SVGAGI come from the germline V gene. The CDR3 is 16 residues long. After removal of 3 bases from V and 7 bases from J, the junction contained 14 bases not matched to a gene. CDR3 nucleotides: TGTGCCAGCAGTTATGTCGGGGGGGCGTCCCCGAGTGAGCAGTACTTC. The encoded protein is CASSYVGGASPSEQYF.

This clone was detected only a few times. V is TRBV2 and J is TRBJ1-5; D uncertain. CDR1 and CDR2 (germline): SNHLY, FYNNEI. V lost 9 bases to trimming and J lost 2 bases, with 8 bases between them. This CDR3 comprises 12 residues. CDR3 region: CASSRGNQPQHF. The CDR3 DNA sequence: TGTGCCAGTTCGCGGGGCAATCAGCCCCAGCATTTT.

The V call is TRBV18, the J call TRBJ2-3; TRBD1 matches at 9 bases. CDR1 and CDR2 (germline): KGHSH, LQKENI. The CDR3 has 17 residues. Unmatched junction bases numbered 11, after V lost 5 bases and J lost 2 bases. Here the CDR3 reads CASSGNPGTGTTDTQYF. In nucleotides, the CDR3 is TGTGCCAGCTCAGGCAACCCCGGGACAGGGACCACAGATACGCAGTATTTT.